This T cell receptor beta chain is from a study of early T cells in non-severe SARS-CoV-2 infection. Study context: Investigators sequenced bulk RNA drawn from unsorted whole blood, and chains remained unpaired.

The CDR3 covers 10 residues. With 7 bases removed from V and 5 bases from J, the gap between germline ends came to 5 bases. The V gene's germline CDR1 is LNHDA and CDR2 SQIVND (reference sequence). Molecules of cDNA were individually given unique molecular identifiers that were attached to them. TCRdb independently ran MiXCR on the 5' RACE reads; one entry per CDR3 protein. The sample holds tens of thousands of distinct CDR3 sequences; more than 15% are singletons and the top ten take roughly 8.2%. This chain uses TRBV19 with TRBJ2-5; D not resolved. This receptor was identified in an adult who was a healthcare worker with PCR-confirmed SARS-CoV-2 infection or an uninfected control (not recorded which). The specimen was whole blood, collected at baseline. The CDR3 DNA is TGTGCCAGTAAGGGCGAGACCCAGTACTTC. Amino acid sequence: CASKGETQYF.